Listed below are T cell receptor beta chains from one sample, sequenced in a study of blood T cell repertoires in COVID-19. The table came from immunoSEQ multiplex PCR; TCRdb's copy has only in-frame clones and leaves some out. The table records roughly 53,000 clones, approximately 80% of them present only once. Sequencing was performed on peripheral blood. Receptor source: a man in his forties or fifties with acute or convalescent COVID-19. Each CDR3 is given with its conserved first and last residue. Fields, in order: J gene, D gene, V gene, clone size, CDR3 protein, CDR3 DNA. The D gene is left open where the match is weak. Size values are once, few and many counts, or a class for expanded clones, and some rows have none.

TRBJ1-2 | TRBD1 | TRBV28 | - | CASSPSGDRGGGYTF | TGTGCCAGCAGTCCCTCCGGGGACAGGGGAGGCGGCTACACCTTC
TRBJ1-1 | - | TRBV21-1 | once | CASITRAAGREAFF | TGTGCCAGCATTACTAGGGCGGCCGGCCGTGAAGCTTTCTTT
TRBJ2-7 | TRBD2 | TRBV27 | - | CASSLPLRTSGVHEQYF | TGTGCCAGCAGTTTACCCCTTAGGACTAGCGGGGTCCACGAGCAGTACTTC
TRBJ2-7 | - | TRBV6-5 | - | CASRGTRSYEQYF | TGTGCCAGCAGGGGGACAAGATCCTACGAGCAGTACTTC
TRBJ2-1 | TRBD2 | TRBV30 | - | CAWSPIAGVGDEQFF | TGTGCCTGGAGTCCGATAGCGGGGGTCGGGGATGAGCAGTTCTTC
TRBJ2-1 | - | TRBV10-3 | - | CAISDSGLYNEQFF | TGTGCCATCAGTGACAGCGGGTTATACAATGAGCAGTTCTTC
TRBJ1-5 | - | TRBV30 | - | CAWSYTENQPQHF | TGTGCCTGGAGTTACACAGAGAATCAGCCCCAGCATTTT
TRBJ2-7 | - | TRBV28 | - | CASTGTYEQYF | TGTGCCAGCACGGGTACCTACGAGCAGTACTTC
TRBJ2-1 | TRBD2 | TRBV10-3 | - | CAISESSLAGGNNEQFF | TGTGCCATCAGTGAGTCGAGCCTAGCGGGAGGGAACAATGAGCAGTTCTTC
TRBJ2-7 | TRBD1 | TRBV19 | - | CASSGWTGNHEQYF | TGTGCCAGTAGTGGTTGGACAGGGAATCACGAGCAGTACTTC
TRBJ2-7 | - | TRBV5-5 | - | CASSLEGGSYEQYF | TGTGCCAGCAGCTTGGAAGGGGGTTCCTACGAGCAGTACTTC
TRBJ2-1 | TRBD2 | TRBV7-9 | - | CASPRAGGVIFDEQFF | TGTGCCAGCCCCCGAGCGGGAGGGGTTATTTTCGATGAGCAGTTCTTC
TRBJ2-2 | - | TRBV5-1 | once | CASSSGQTGELFF | TGCGCCAGCAGCTCCGGACAGACCGGGGAGCTGTTTTTT
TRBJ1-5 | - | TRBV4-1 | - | CASSQDLRGLSNQPQHF | TGCGCCAGCAGCCAAGATCTCCGGGGGTTAAGCAATCAGCCCCAGCATTTT
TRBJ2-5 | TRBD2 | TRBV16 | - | CASSQLRLAGEETQYF | TGTGCCAGCAGCCAATTGAGACTAGCGGGAGAAGAGACCCAGTACTTC
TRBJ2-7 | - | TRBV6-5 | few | CASGLIPNEQYF | TGTGCCAGCGGACTGATCCCCAACGAGCAGTACTTC
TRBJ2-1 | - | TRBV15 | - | CATSRDLLNEQFF | TGTGCCACCAGCAGAGATCTTTTAAATGAGCAGTTCTTC
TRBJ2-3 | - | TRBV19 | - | CASSIDGGQLTDTQYF | TGTGCCAGTAGTATAGATGGAGGACAGCTGACAGATACGCAGTATTTT
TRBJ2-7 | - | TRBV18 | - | CASSPTSSSYEQYF | TGTGCCAGCTCACCAACTTCAAGCTCCTACGAGCAGTACTTC
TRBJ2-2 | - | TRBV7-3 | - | CASSPSLRAYFNTGELFF | TGTGCCAGCAGCCCCTCCCTCAGGGCGTACTTCAACACCGGGGAGCTGTTTTTT
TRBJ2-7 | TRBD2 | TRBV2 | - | CASQPRDYRSYEQYF | TGTGCCAGTCAACCCCGGGACTACCGCTCCTACGAGCAGTACTTC
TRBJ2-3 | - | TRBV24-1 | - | CATALSGSLTDTQYF | TGTGCCACCGCTTTGTCGGGATCCCTCACAGATACGCAGTATTTT
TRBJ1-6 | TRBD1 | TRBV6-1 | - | CASSEFGTGGHGSYNSPLHF | TGTGCCAGCAGTGAATTTGGGACAGGGGGTCACGGCTCCTATAATTCACCCCTCCACTTT
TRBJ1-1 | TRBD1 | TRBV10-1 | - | CASSGQGGTEAFF | TGCGCCAGCAGTGGACAGGGCGGCACTGAAGCTTTCTTT
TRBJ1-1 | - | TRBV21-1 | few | CAGAVRTEAFF | TGTGCGGGGGCGGTGAGAACTGAAGCTTTCTTT
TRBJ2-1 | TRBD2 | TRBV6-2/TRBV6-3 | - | CASSWTSGGYNEQFF | TGTGCCAGCAGTTGGACTAGCGGGGGGTACAATGAGCAGTTCTTC
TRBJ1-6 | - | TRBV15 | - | CATSRDIAAWQGGSPLHF | TGTGCCACCAGCAGAGATATAGCCGCGTGGCAGGGTGGTTCACCCCTCCACTTT
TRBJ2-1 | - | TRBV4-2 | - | CASSQDTSPYYNEQFF | TGTGCCAGCAGCCAAGATACTAGCCCCTACTACAATGAGCAGTTCTTC
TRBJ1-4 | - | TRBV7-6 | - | CASSLDRQGGREKLFF | TGTGCCAGCAGCTTAGATCGGCAGGGAGGTCGAGAAAAACTGTTTTTT
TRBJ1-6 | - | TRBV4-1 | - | CASSQVQGHNSPLHF | TGCGCCAGCAGCCAAGTGCAGGGCCATAATTCACCCCTCCACTTT
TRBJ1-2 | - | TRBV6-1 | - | CASSDTGANYGYTF | TGTGCCAGCAGTGATACCGGGGCTAACTATGGCTACACCTTC
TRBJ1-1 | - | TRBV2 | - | CASTTEGENTEAFF | TGTGCCAGCACGACGGAGGGCGAGAACACTGAAGCTTTCTTT
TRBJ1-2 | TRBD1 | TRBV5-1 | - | CASSLAQTGDGYTF | TGCGCCAGCAGCTTGGCCCAAACAGGGGATGGCTACACCTTC
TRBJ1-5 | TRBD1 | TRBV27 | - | CASSLTGSPYSNQPQHF | TGTGCCAGCAGTTTGACAGGGAGCCCCTATAGCAATCAGCCCCAGCATTTT
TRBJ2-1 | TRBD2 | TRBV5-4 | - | CASSSLAGGTNEQFF | TGTGCCAGCAGCTCATTAGCGGGGGGTACCAATGAGCAGTTCTTC